Presented here are 29 T cell receptor beta chains from one specimen sequenced in a study of cytomegalovirus exposure and HLA in healthy donors. PCR was performed using 60 Vbeta and 13 Jbeta primers. Generated by immunoSEQ multiplex PCR, the TCRdb table keeps only in-frame clones and is missing some. The data contain 90,000 to 100,000 clones, approximately 81% of them singletons. The sequenced material came from PBMCs. Every receptor here comes from a woman aged 40 to 50 in good health and CMV-seronegative.

V is TRBV4-2 and J is TRBJ2-1, with D perhaps matching TRBD2 (6 bases). There are 17 residues in the CDR3. Germline CDR1 reads LGHNA; CDR2 reads YNFKEQ. V lost 4 bases and J 7 bases, leaving 23 bases between the germline ends. CDR3 residues: CASSLTRGREWSNEQFF. CDR3 DNA: TGTGCCAGCAGCCTTACAAGGGGACGGGAGTGGTCAAATGAGCAGTTCTTC.

The chain combines TRBV9 with TRBJ2-1; 8 bases agree with TRBD2. Trimming removed 0 bases from V and 2 bases from J; junction bases left unmatched: 4. Germline lookup yields CDR1 SGDLS and CDR2 YYNGEE. CDR3 length: 16 residues. The CDR3 sequence: CASSVEPAGAYNEQFF. DNA for the CDR3: TGTGCCAGCAGCGTAGAACCAGCGGGGGCCTACAATGAGCAGTTCTTC.

The chain links TRBV19 to TRBJ1-1; 9 bases are shared with TRBD1. This CDR3 region has 15 residues. Germline V gives CDR1 LNHDA, CDR2 SQIVND (reference sequence). V gave up 5 bases and J gave up 1 base; unmatched junction bases: 5. This CDR3 reads CASSPRQGGNTEAFF. The DNA of the CDR3 is TGTGCCAGTAGTCCGCGACAGGGGGGGAACACTGAAGCTTTCTTT.

The CDR3 bases are TGTGCCAGCAGAGAGACAGGCGTCTACGAGCAGTACTTC. Translation: CASRETGVYEQYF. The genes are TRBV6-1 and TRBJ2-7; perhaps TRBD1 as D (6 bases). The CDR3 has 13 amino acids. Germline loops: CDR1 MNHNS, CDR2 SASEGT. The germline V and J ends were trimmed by 6 bases and 3 bases, with 12 bases remaining between them.

The V call is TRBV5-1, the J call TRBJ2-7; 7 bases are shared with TRBD2. CDR1 and CDR2 from the germline V gene are SGHRS and YFSETQ. The junction had 10 bases not matched to a gene; V was cut back by 0 bases and J by 1 base. The CDR3 runs to 17 residues. The CDR3 DNA reads as TGCGCCAGCAGCTTGGCCAGCGGGGCGGCAGTTTCCTACGAGCAGTACTTC. It yields the protein CASSLASGAAVSYEQYF. Complete variable domain (other parts from reference TRBV5-1 and TRBJ2-7): KAGVTQTPRYLIKTRGQQVTLSCSPISGHRSVSWYQQTPGQGLQFLFEYFSETQRNKGNFPGRFSGRQFSNSRSEMNVSTLELGDSALYLCASSLASGAAVSYEQYFGPGTRLTVT.

The chain couples TRBV6-5 to TRBJ2-1; the match to TRBD1 covers 9 bases. CDR1 and CDR2 (germline): MNHEY, SVGAGI. The CDR3 has 13 amino acids. V lost 6 bases, J lost 9 bases, and 6 bases stayed unmatched. The DNA for the CDR3 is TGTGCCAGCAGATATATGACAGGGGGTGAGCAGTTCTTC. Protein: CASRYMTGGEQFF.

This chain uses TRBV19 with TRBJ2-7; 10 bases fit TRBD1. The CDR3 is made up of 15 amino acids. Unmatched junction bases numbered 8, after V lost 1 base and J lost 8 bases. Germline values: CDR1 LNHDA, CDR2 SQIVND (reference sequence). This CDR3 is CASSIGSGQGRKQYF. The CDR3 nucleotides read TGTGCCAGTAGTATAGGTTCGGGACAGGGGAGAAAGCAGTACTTC.

In this sample, this clone turned up once. CDR3: CSVAVGAANTGELFF. The CDR3 DNA sequence: TGCAGCGTTGCCGTAGGGGCAGCGAACACCGGGGAGCTGTTTTTT. The J gene is TRBJ2-2, the V gene TRBV29-1; TRBD1 might be the D (5 bases). Trimming took 4 bases from V and 0 from J, leaving 12 bases between them. The CDR3 runs 15 residues. CDR1 and CDR2 from the germline V gene are SQVTM and ANQGSEA.

This chain's CDR3 is CASSEYRAGGSYNSPLHF. CDR3 DNA sequence: TGTGCCAGCAGTGAATATCGCGCAGGGGGCTCTTATAATTCACCCCTCCACTTT. This chain joins TRBV2 and TRBJ1-6; TRBD1 agrees at 8 bases. CDR3 length: 18 residues. V was pared by 2 bases and J by 4 bases, with 10 bases of the junction left unmatched. CDR1 and CDR2 from the germline V gene are SNHLY and FYNNEI.

As DNA, the CDR3 is TGTGCCAGTTCGACGGGGGGCTACGAGCAGTACTTC. Its translation: CASSTGGYEQYF. This chain links TRBV27 with TRBJ2-7; TRBD2 aligns across 7 bases. From germline, CDR1 is MNHEY and CDR2 SMNVEV (reference sequence). The CDR3 is 12 residues long. V dropped 9 bases and J dropped 3; count of bases not matched to a gene: 5.

This chain links TRBV9 with TRBJ2-1; a possible D gene is TRBD2 (7 bases). Trimming cost V 0 bases and J 5 bases, with 24 bases left between them. CDR1 and CDR2 (germline): SGDLS, YYNGEE. The CDR3 totals 19 residues. The CDR3 protein is CASSVEFGGGGWLHNEQFF. CDR3 sequence (DNA): TGTGCCAGCAGCGTAGAGTTTGGGGGGGGCGGATGGCTTCACAATGAGCAGTTCTTC.

V is TRBV14 and J is TRBJ2-2; D is undetermined. Germline values: CDR1 SGHDN, CDR2 FVKESK. The CDR3 totals 13 residues. Trimming cost V 0 bases and J 5 bases, with 4 bases left between them. The CDR3, as DNA: TGTGCCAGCAGCCAAGACTTAACCGGGGAGCTGTTTTTT. Translating it yields CASSQDLTGELFF.

The chain is built from TRBV7-9 and TRBJ2-6, with D perhaps TRBD2 (5 bases). CDR3 length equals 16 residues. Per the germline V gene, CDR1 is SEHNR and CDR2 is FQNEAQ (reference sequence). The V gene lost 1 base and the J gene lost 1 base, with 8 bases spanning the gap. The CDR3 here is CASSLGGLSGANVLTF. As DNA, the CDR3 is TGTGCCAGCAGCTTAGGAGGGCTTTCTGGGGCCAACGTCCTGACTTTC.

The CDR3 nucleotides read TGTGCCAGCAGCGCGCCTGGGTCAGGCGAGTCCCAGTACTTC. Its protein is CASSAPGSGESQYF. The genes are TRBV7-9 and TRBJ2-5, with no clear D. The CDR3 has 14 amino acids. The ends were cut back, 5 bases at V and 9 bases at J, with 19 bases in the middle. Germline CDR1 SEHNR, CDR2 FQNEAQ (reference sequence).

The chain is built from TRBV30 and TRBJ1-6; D unclear. Trimming stripped 3 bases from V and 10 bases from J, with 16 bases between. The V gene's germline CDR1 is GTSNPN and CDR2 SVGIG (reference sequence). This CDR3 comprises 14 residues. The CDR3 loop is CAWREAGRASPLHF. The CDR3 region has the DNA TGTGCCTGGAGGGAAGCGGGTCGGGCCTCACCCCTCCACTTT.

The chain carries TRBV13 and TRBJ2-3; 11 bases fit TRBD1. The CDR3 length is 17 residues. From germline, CDR1 is PRHDT and CDR2 FYEKMQ (reference sequence). Unmatched junction bases numbered 10, after V lost 5 bases and J lost 3 bases. The CDR3 region has the DNA TGTGCCAGCAGCAAAAGGACAGGGGGCGTCGGGACAGATACGCAGTATTTT. Protein product: CASSKRTGGVGTDTQYF. Drawing the rest from reference TRBV13 and TRBJ2-3, the complete variable domain is AAGVIQSPRHLIKEKRETATLKCYPIPRHDTVYWYQQGPGQDPQFLISFYEKMQSDKGSIPDRFSAQQFSDYHSELNMSSLELGDSALYFCASSKRTGGVGTDTQYFGPGTRLTVL.

This clone appeared a few times. The chain employs TRBV6-5 and TRBJ2-7; D is uncertain. The CDR3 totals 14 residues. The V end was cut by 7 bases, the J end by 1 base, with 14 bases between. Germline V CDR1 and CDR2: MNHEY, SVGAGI. CDR3 in DNA: TGTGCCAGCACCGCAGGATCCTTATCCTACGAGCAGTACTTC. Translation: CASTAGSLSYEQYF.

This chain joins TRBV28 and TRBJ2-7, with no clear D. Trimming left V 7 bases short and J 0 bases short, with 13 bases between. The CDR3 is made up of 14 amino acids. Germline loops: CDR1 MDHEN, CDR2 SYDVKM. CDR3 amino acids: CASTPGGSSYEQYF. The DNA of the CDR3 is TGTGCCAGCACCCCGGGTGGCAGCTCCTACGAGCAGTACTTC.

This chain uses TRBV11-3 with TRBJ1-1; a possible D gene is TRBD1 (6 bases). V dropped 2 bases and J dropped 4 bases, with 8 bases sitting between them. Germline-derived CDR1 and CDR2 are SGHNT and YENEEA. The CDR3 totals 13 residues. The CDR3 sequence is CASSLQGGTEAFF. CDR3 nucleotides: TGTGCCAGCAGCTTACAAGGGGGCACTGAAGCTTTCTTT.

V is TRBV6-1 and J is TRBJ1-1; unclear D gene. V was shortened by 3 bases and J by 1 base, with 6 bases between the two germline ends. The CDR3 length is 13 residues. Germline-derived CDR1 and CDR2 are MNHNS and SASEGT. DNA for the CDR3: TGTGCCAGCAGTGATTCTTCGAACACTGAAGCTTTCTTT. Residues: CASSDSSNTEAFF.

There are a few counts of this clone. The chain couples TRBV2 to TRBJ1-5; 7 nucleotides match TRBD1. The CDR3 runs to 15 residues. CDR1 and CDR2 (germline): SNHLY, FYNNEI. Trimming took 5 bases from V and 3 from J; bases not matched to a gene: 7. The CDR3 DNA sequence: TGTGCCAGCAGTTACAGGGGTACTAACAATCAGCCCCAGCATTTT. Encoded protein: CASSYRGTNNQPQHF.

This clone was counted once. The gene calls are TRBV19 and TRBJ1-1; D is ambiguous. There are 13 residues in the CDR3. Looked up from germline, CDR1 is LNHDA and CDR2 is SQIVND (reference sequence). V lost 6 bases and J 2 bases, leaving 10 bases between the germline ends. CDR3 DNA: TGTGCCAGTAGCCCTAGAAGCAACACTGAAGCTTTCTTT. Translating it yields CASSPRSNTEAFF.

The chain employs TRBV19 and TRBJ1-5, with D perhaps matching TRBD1 (5 bases). Germline CDR1 reads LNHDA; CDR2 reads SQIVND (reference sequence). Trimming pared 5 bases from V and 2 bases from J, leaving 25 bases between. The length of the CDR3 is 19 residues. This chain's CDR3 is CASSFQGGRVIDGNQPQHF. The CDR3 DNA is TGTGCCAGTAGTTTCCAGGGAGGGAGGGTGATAGATGGCAATCAGCCCCAGCATTTT.

The chain joins TRBV23-1 to TRBJ2-5; 9 bases fit TRBD2. Near its end, the DNA agrees better with TRBJ2-7, so the J call may be wrong. TRBV23-1 is assigned to the ORF class and has an uncertain function. This CDR3 has 18 residues. The CDR3 protein is CASSLPGPAGGQTYEQYF. The CDR3 DNA is TGCGCCAGCAGTCTCCCTGGACCAGCGGGAGGTCAAACCTACGAGCAGTACTTC.

This chain connects TRBV19 to TRBJ1-2, with 8 bases fitting TRBD1. V dropped 3 bases and J dropped 6; count of bases not matched to a gene: 12. The CDR3 is 16 amino acids. CDR1 and CDR2 from the germline V gene are LNHDA and SQIVND (reference sequence). The CDR3 is CASSIGIMVGQDGYTF. Here the CDR3 DNA reads TGTGCCAGTAGTATTGGAATAATGGTGGGACAGGATGGCTACACCTTC.

The chain uses TRBV9 and TRBJ2-1; TRBD2 matches at 9 bases. Germline-derived CDR1 and CDR2 are SGDLS and YYNGEE. The CDR3 is 16 amino acids. With V trimmed by 2 bases and J by 7 bases, 10 bases remained unmatched. In DNA, the CDR3 is TGTGCCAGCAGCGTCCCCTCTACTAGCGGGCAGAATGAGCAGTTCTTC. Amino acids: CASSVPSTSGQNEQFF.

The chain has TRBV5-1 and TRBJ2-1; D is perhaps TRBD1 (5 bases). V was pared by 5 bases and J by 5 bases, with 8 bases between. The germline V gene has CDR1 SGHRS and CDR2 YFSETQ. The CDR3 contains 12 residues. In nucleotides, the CDR3 is TGCGCCAGCAGGCAGGGAAACAATGAGCAGTTCTTC. Translated, it gives CASRQGNNEQFF. Together with reference TRBV5-1 and TRBJ2-1, the CDR3 gives the full variable domain: KAGVTQTPRYLIKTRGQQVTLSCSPISGHRSVSWYQQTPGQGLQFLFEYFSETQRNKGNFPGRFSGRQFSNSRSEMNVSTLELGDSALYLCASRQGNNEQFFGPGTRLTVL.

This clone showed up just a few times. The V and J genes are TRBV2 and TRBJ2-2; D is undetermined. Per the germline V gene, CDR1 is SNHLY and CDR2 is FYNNEI. Trimming removed 5 bases from V and 6 bases from J, with 10 bases in between. The CDR3 has 13 residues. CDR3 sequence reads: CASSKDFAGELFF. The CDR3 DNA follows: TGTGCCAGCAGTAAAGACTTTGCCGGGGAGCTGTTTTTT.

DNA for the CDR3: TGTGCCAGCAGGGTACAGGGGAACACTGAAGCTTTCTTT. It codes for CASRVQGNTEAFF. The chain links TRBV6-6 to TRBJ1-1; maybe TRBD1 (6 bases). CDR1 and CDR2 from the germline V gene are MNHNY and SVGAGI (reference sequence). The CDR3 spans 13 residues. Trimming took 6 bases from V and 1 from J, leaving 9 bases between them.